A single sample gave rise to the 20 T cell receptor beta chains below, sequenced in a study of human T cells and chemical hapten exposure. One entry per CDR3 protein, called by TCRdb with MiXCR from the RACE reads. The sample has around 42,000 distinct CDR3 sequences, roughly 10% seen once. Time point defined: patch test 2, 6 weeks after DPC sensitization. As to treatment: therapeutic diphenylcyclopropenone sensitization with weekly scalp DPC. The template was total RNA from unfractionated whole blood. The material sequenced was whole blood, taken in connection with sensitization to the hapten diphenylcyclopropenone (DPC). The receptors stem from a woman in her 30s with alopecia areata. Some clones in this sample may be carry-over from other donors' samples.

This clonotype was observed a handful of times. The J gene is TRBJ1-6, the V gene TRBV2, with D possibly TRBD1 on 6 matching bases. The CDR3 spans 14 residues. Germline assignment: CDR1 SNHLY and CDR2 FYNNEI. V was cut by 6 bases and J by 10 bases, with 16 bases left in between. The CDR3 nucleotides are TGTGCCAGCAGCCGACAGGAGCTTGGGTCACCCCTCCACTTT. This gives the protein CASSRQELGSPLHF.

Ten or more counts support this clonotype. The chain uses TRBV12-3 or TRBV12-4 and TRBJ2-2; D gene uncertain. Trimming shortened V by 2 bases and J by 4 bases, and 5 bases separated the two germline ends. CDR3 size: 13 residues. In DNA, the CDR3 is TGTGCCAGCAGTTTAAGATCCACCGGGGAGCTGTTTTTT. Encoded protein: CASSLRSTGELFF.

This clonotype was recorded at least ten times. The chain is built from TRBV14 and TRBJ2-3; a possible D gene is TRBD2 (6 bases). Germline CDR1 is SGHDN and CDR2 is FVKESK. Trimming removed 4 bases from V and 7 bases from J, with 18 bases in between. The CDR3 has 15 amino acids. In DNA, the CDR3 is TGTGCCAGCAGCCCGCCCGGCGGGGTCATGAATACGCAGTATTTT. Translating it yields CASSPPGGVMNTQYF.

This clonotype has a count of ten or more. The chain recombines TRBV11-2 with TRBJ2-5; a possible D gene is TRBD1 (7 bases). Looked up from germline, CDR1 is SGHAT and CDR2 is FQNNGV. V was trimmed by 5 bases and J by 1 base, leaving 14 bases between them. The CDR3 has 15 residues. CDR3 loop: CASSGGTVPQETQYF. Written as DNA, the CDR3 is TGTGCCAGCAGCGGAGGGACAGTGCCCCAAGAGACCCAGTACTTC.

The J gene is TRBJ2-3, the V gene TRBV7-2, with 12 bases matching TRBD2. The CDR3 spans 16 residues. Germline assignment: CDR1 SGHTA and CDR2 FQGNSA. The ends lost 2 bases at V and 6 bases at J; junction bases unmatched: 6. The CDR3 sequence is CASSLLLAGGPDTQYF. In DNA form, the CDR3 reads TGTGCCAGCAGCTTACTTCTAGCGGGGGGGCCGGATACGCAGTATTTT.

This clonotype came up a few times. The V gene is TRBV5-1, the J gene TRBJ1-1; the D is unclear. Per the germline V gene, CDR1 is SGHRS and CDR2 is YFSETQ. This CDR3 contains 15 residues. Deletions cut 4 bases from V and 6 bases from J, with 19 bases between. DNA for the CDR3: TGCGCCAGCAGCCTATCCGACTCCCGTCCCTCTGAAGCTTTCTTT. The encoded protein is CASSLSDSRPSEAFF.

The CDR3 loop reads CASSSGAANTEAFF. For the CDR3, the DNA is TGTGCCAGCAGCTCCGGGGCGGCGAACACTGAAGCTTTCTTT. J is TRBJ1-1 and V is TRBV5-4; maybe TRBD1 (5 bases). The CDR3 is 14 amino acids. Germline CDR1 SGHNT, CDR2 YYREEE (reference sequence). Trimming left V 3 bases short and J 1 base short, with 10 bases between. The full variable domain, rest sourced from reference TRBV5-4 and TRBJ1-1, is ETGVTQSPTHLIKTRGQQVTLRCSSQSGHNTVSWYQQALGQGPQFIFQYYREEENGRGNFPPRFSGLQFPNYSSELNVNALELDDSALYLCASSSGAANTEAFFGQGTRLTVV.

The chain combines TRBV20-1 with TRBJ2-5, with 10 bases matching TRBD2. V lost 2 bases and J lost 2; bases outside the gene matches: 2. This CDR3 contains 14 residues. Looked up from germline, CDR1 is DFQATT and CDR2 is SNEGSKA (reference sequence). The DNA for the CDR3 is TGCAGTGCTAGAAAGCGGGGGGGTCAAGAGACCCAGTACTTC. Translated: CSARKRGGQETQYF.

By share, this clonotype counts as medium-sized. V and J are TRBV11-2 and TRBJ2-2; 7 bases fit TRBD1. The germline V gene encodes CDR1 SGHAT and CDR2 FQNNGV. Losses at the gene ends were 5 bases for V and 4 bases for J; bases not matched to a gene: 13. The CDR3 runs to 17 residues. In DNA form, the CDR3 reads TGTGCCAGCAGCCTACATGGGACGACAGGGTTCACCGGGGAGCTGTTTTTT. It encodes CASSLHGTTGFTGELFF.

This chain connects TRBV29-1 to TRBJ2-2; the D call may be TRBD1 or TRBD2 (7 bases each). The germline V and J ends were trimmed by 4 bases and 0 bases, with 15 bases remaining between them. From germline, CDR1 is SQVTM and CDR2 ANQGSEA. The CDR3 length is 16 residues. This CDR3 reads CSVGGEGAANTGELFF. The CDR3 DNA reads as TGCAGCGTTGGAGGGGAGGGGGCGGCGAACACCGGGGAGCTGTTTTTT.

The CDR3 region is CASSYRVTTDTQYF. The CDR3 bases are TGCGCCAGCAGCTACAGGGTGACTACAGATACGCAGTATTTT. The genes are TRBV4-3 and TRBJ2-3; possible D gene TRBD1, 6 bases. V dropped 5 bases and J dropped 3 bases, with 12 bases sitting between them. Looked up from germline, CDR1 is LGHNA and CDR2 is YSLEER. The CDR3 extends over 14 amino acids.

DNA of the CDR3: TGCAGCGCAGGGGAAACCAACATTCAGTACTTC. Amino acid sequence: CSAGETNIQYF. V and J are TRBV29-1 and TRBJ2-4; tentative D call: TRBD1 (6 bases). The CDR3 covers 11 residues. The germline CDR1 and CDR2 sequences are SQVTM and ANQGSEA. Trimming cost V 7 bases and J 7 bases, with 11 bases left between them. The full variable domain, its missing parts supplied by reference TRBV29-1 and TRBJ2-4, is SAVISQKPSRDICQRGTSLTIQCQVDSQVTMMFWYRQQPGQSLTLIATANQGSEATYESGFVIDKFPISRPNLTFSTLTVSNMSPEDSSIYLCSAGETNIQYFGAGTRLSVL.

V is TRBV30 and J is TRBJ1-5; the match to TRBD1 covers 7 bases. The CDR3 contains 15 residues. J gave up 4 bases and V 2 bases, and 8 bases lay outside the gene matches. Germline loops: CDR1 GTSNPN, CDR2 SVGIG (reference sequence). The CDR3 region is CAWSFSTGVNQPQHF. Here the CDR3 DNA reads TGTGCCTGGAGTTTTTCCACAGGGGTAAATCAGCCCCAGCATTTT.

This clonotype was observed a few times. The CDR3 region has the DNA TGTGCCTGGAGTGGGGGTAGCACAGATACGCAGTATTTT. Encoded protein: CAWSGGSTDTQYF. The chain combines TRBV30 with TRBJ2-3; D gene ambiguous. Germline V gene lookup returns CDR1 GTSNPN and CDR2 SVGIG (reference sequence). The germline V and J ends were trimmed by 1 base and 0 bases, with 5 bases remaining between them. The CDR3 runs 13 residues.

The chain carries TRBV5-1 and TRBJ2-1, with a tentative D call TRBD1 (5 bases). Germline V gene data show CDR1 as SGHRS and CDR2 as YFSETQ. CDR3 length equals 15 residues. V lost 0 bases and J lost 1, with 8 bases in between. CDR3 nucleotides: TGCGCCAGCAGCTTGGGGCAGGGTTCCTACAATGAGCAGTTCTTC. Translating it yields CASSLGQGSYNEQFF.

The J gene is TRBJ2-1, the V gene TRBV7-2; tentative D call: TRBD2 (5 bases). Trimming left V 0 bases short and J 14 bases short, with 11 bases between. Germline CDR1 is SGHTA and CDR2 is FQGNSA. The CDR3 runs to 12 residues. CDR3 in DNA: TGTGCCAGCAGCTTAGCGAAAGGAGGAAAGTTCTTC. Translating it yields CASSLAKGGKFF. The whole variable domain, filled in from reference TRBV7-2 and TRBJ2-1, reads GAGVSQSPSNKVTEKGKDVELRCDPISGHTALYWYRQSLGQGLEFLIYFQGNSAPDKSGLPSDRFSAERTGGSVSTLTIQRTQQEDSAVYLCASSLAKGGKFFGPGTRLTVL.

This clonotype was seen at least ten times. The chain has TRBV6-1 and TRBJ1-4, with D perhaps matching TRBD1 (5 bases). The ends were cut back, 4 bases at V and 8 bases at J, with 20 bases in the middle. CDR3 length: 16 amino acids. The germline gives CDR1 MNHNS, CDR2 SASEGT. CDR3 region: CASSVTSARVNEKLFF. The CDR3 DNA follows: TGTGCCAGCAGTGTTACATCCGCCAGGGTGAACGAAAAACTGTTTTTT.

This chain joins TRBV5-1 and TRBJ1-6, with D possibly matching TRBD1 (6 bases). With 6 bases removed from V and 9 bases from J, the gap between germline ends came to 16 bases. The CDR3 has 14 amino acids. The germline CDR1 and CDR2 sequences are SGHRS and YFSETQ. The CDR3 sequence is CASTISGGVSPLHF. The DNA for the CDR3 is TGCGCCAGCACTATATCGGGGGGCGTTTCACCCCTCCACTTT.

This clonotype occurred many times. The J gene is TRBJ2-5, the V gene TRBV20-1, with D possibly being TRBD2 (7 bases). The CDR3 has 12 residues. The ends were cut back, 3 bases at V and 5 bases at J, with 10 bases in the middle. Looked up from germline, CDR1 is DFQATT and CDR2 is SNEGSKA (reference sequence). The CDR3 sequence: CSASTGGETQYF. The CDR3 region has the DNA TGCAGTGCTAGCACGGGGGGCGAGACCCAGTACTTC.

This clonotype was observed a handful of times. The chain joins TRBV5-4 to TRBJ2-7; 10 bases match TRBD1. CDR1 and CDR2 from the germline V gene are SGHNT and YYREEE (reference sequence). Losses at the gene ends were 5 bases for V and 2 bases for J; bases not matched to a gene: 10. This CDR3 is built from 16 residues. The CDR3 sequence: CASSFPGTGDPYEQYF. CDR3 in DNA: TGTGCCAGCAGTTTTCCTGGGACAGGGGACCCCTACGAGCAGTACTTC.